Listed here are 25 T cell receptor beta chains from one sample, sequenced in a study of cytomegalovirus exposure and HLA in healthy donors. Vbeta (60) and Jbeta (13) primers were used in the PCR. TCRdb's copy holds only in-frame clones and misses some; the assay was immunoSEQ multiplex PCR. The table includes some 150,000 clones, about 76% detected once. Sequenced input: PBMCs. The receptors were sampled from a young man in good health and CMV-seronegative.

The chain combines TRBV14 with TRBJ2-1; no definite D call. The ends were cut back, 4 bases at V and 0 bases at J, with 16 bases in the middle. The length of the CDR3 is 17 residues. The germline V gene has CDR1 SGHDN and CDR2 FVKESK. The CDR3 bases are TGTGCCAGCAGCCTCCTTGGTGGTGCACTCTCCTACAATGAGCAGTTCTTC. This codes for CASSLLGGALSYNEQFF. Full variable domain (outside the CDR3, taken from reference TRBV14 and TRBJ2-1): EAGVTQFPSHSVIEKGQTVTLRCDPISGHDNLYWYRRVMGKEIKFLLHFVKESKQDESGMPNNRFLAERTGGTYSTLKVQPAELEDSGVYFCASSLLGGALSYNEQFFGPGTRLTVL.

The chain couples TRBV2 to TRBJ1-4; possibly TRBD1 for D (6 bases). Germline CDR1 is SNHLY and CDR2 is FYNNEI. This CDR3 spans 13 amino acids. V lost 4 bases and J lost 10, with 13 bases in between. The CDR3, as DNA: TGTGCCAGCAGTGGAGACAGGCGTTTAAAACTGTTTTTT. It translates to CASSGDRRLKLFF.

The rearrangement links TRBV19 to TRBJ2-6; possibly TRBD1 for D (6 bases). Germline CDR1 reads LNHDA; CDR2 reads SQIVND (reference sequence). Trimming stripped 4 bases from V and 4 bases from J, with 14 bases between. This CDR3 contains 16 residues. The CDR3 nucleotides read TGTGCCAGTAGTAGACCAACAGGGTACGGGGCCAACGTCCTGACTTTC. Its protein product is CASSRPTGYGANVLTF.

This clone was counted between two and nine times. The V and J genes are TRBV14 and TRBJ1-6; the D gene is possibly TRBD1 (6 bases). The germline V gene encodes CDR1 SGHDN and CDR2 FVKESK. Trimming took 2 bases from V and 7 from J, leaving 12 bases between them. This CDR3 has 15 amino acids. As DNA, the CDR3 is TGTGCCAGCAGCCAAAGGACAGAGACCAATTCACCCCTCCACTTT. It encodes CASSQRTETNSPLHF.

The chain combines TRBV9 with TRBJ1-2; D not resolved. The CDR3 has 14 amino acids. CDR1 and CDR2 (germline): SGDLS, YYNGEE. V gave up 4 bases and J gave up 1 base, with 11 bases separating them. This chain's CDR3 is CASSSHGDNYGYTF. The CDR3 nucleotides read TGTGCCAGCAGCTCACACGGGGATAACTATGGCTACACCTTC.

This clone came up once. The chain combines TRBV30 with TRBJ1-2, with TRBD1 matching 8 bases. The CDR3 has 13 amino acids. Germline trimming cut 1 base from V and 6 bases from J; bases unmatched to any gene: 4. CDR1 is GTSNPN and CDR2 is SVGIG in the germline V gene (reference sequence). The CDR3 loop is CAWSADREDGYTF. Written as DNA, the CDR3 is TGTGCCTGGAGTGCGGACAGGGAGGATGGCTACACCTTC.

This clone was counted between two and nine times. This chain links TRBV15 with TRBJ1-4; 9 bases map to TRBD1. Germline CDR1 and CDR2: LNHNV and YYDKDF (reference sequence). The junction had 5 bases not matched to a gene; V was cut back by 5 bases and J by 7 bases. CDR3 size: 14 residues. CDR3: CATSLDRGFEKLFF. For the CDR3, the DNA is TGTGCCACCAGCCTAGACAGGGGGTTTGAAAAACTGTTTTTT. Filled out from reference TRBV15 and TRBJ1-4, the complete variable domain reads DAMVIQNPRYQVTQFGKPVTLSCSQTLNHNVMYWYQQKSSQAPKLLFHYYDKDFNNEADTPDNFQSRRPNTSFCFLDIRSPGLGDTAMYLCATSLDRGFEKLFFGSGTQLSVL.

V and J are TRBV2 and TRBJ1-2; D is undetermined. Trimming took 1 base from V and 4 from J, leaving 28 bases between them. The CDR3 is 20 residues long. Germline lookup yields CDR1 SNHLY and CDR2 FYNNEI. The CDR3 DNA follows: TGTGCCAGCAGTGAAGACTCTCGTCCCGACATCCGTGTGGCCGGCTATGGCTACACCTTC. It translates to CASSEDSRPDIRVAGYGYTF.

V gene TRBV4-1 combines with J gene TRBJ2-7; 9 nucleotides agree with TRBD1. Trimming at V came to 1 base and at J to 2 bases, leaving 6 bases not matched to a gene. The CDR3 totals 16 residues. Looked up from germline, CDR1 is MGHRA and CDR2 is YSYEKL. For the CDR3, the DNA is TGCGCCAGCAGCCAAGGACAGGGGGAACCCCCCTACGAGCAGTACTTC. Its translation is CASSQGQGEPPYEQYF.

The sample holds one count of this clone. V is TRBV27 and J is TRBJ2-7; possibly TRBD2 for D (6 bases). The CDR3 extends over 16 amino acids. Germline V CDR1 and CDR2: MNHEY, SMNVEV (reference sequence). Trimming took off 5 bases at V and 3 bases at J, with 20 bases between the two ends. CDR3 in DNA: TGTGCCAGCAGTAACACCCCCGGGACTGGATACTACGAGCAGTACTTC. It encodes CASSNTPGTGYYEQYF.

The V call is TRBV27, the J call TRBJ2-7; a weak D match, TRBD1 (6 bases). Looked up from germline, CDR1 is MNHEY and CDR2 is SMNVEV (reference sequence). This CDR3 spans 15 amino acids. Trimming took 3 bases from V and 4 from J, leaving 16 bases between them. CDR3 in amino acids: CASSLVWGQEYEQYF. The CDR3 coding sequence is TGTGCCAGCAGTTTGGTATGGGGGCAAGAATACGAGCAGTACTTC.

The V gene is TRBV30, the J gene TRBJ2-3, with TRBD1 identical over 10 bases. V gave up 5 bases and J gave up 4 bases; unmatched junction bases: 6. The CDR3 sequence is 14 residues long. In germline, CDR1 is GTSNPN, CDR2 SVGIG (reference sequence). CDR3 sequence (DNA): TGTGCCTGGGACGGGACAGGGGTGTCAGATACGCAGTATTTT. Translation: CAWDGTGVSDTQYF. The whole variable domain, filled in from reference TRBV30 and TRBJ2-3, reads SQTIHQWPATLVQPVGSPLSLECTVEGTSNPNLYWYRQAAGRGLQLLFYSVGIGQISSEVPQNLSASRPQDRQFILSSKKLLLSDSGFYLCAWDGTGVSDTQYFGPGTRLTVL.

The gene calls are TRBV4-2 and TRBJ1-2; the D gene is possibly TRBD1 (6 bases). The length of the CDR3 is 15 residues. The germline V and J ends were trimmed by 2 bases and 8 bases, with 18 bases remaining between them. Germline lookup yields CDR1 LGHNA and CDR2 YNFKEQ. The chain's CDR3 is CASSQLIGGAGGYTF. The CDR3 coding sequence is TGTGCCAGCAGCCAACTCATCGGGGGGGCTGGCGGCTACACCTTC.

This sequence joins TRBV10-2 and TRBJ1-1; maybe TRBD1 (5 bases). Trimming took off 11 bases at V and 6 bases at J, with 13 bases between the two ends. This CDR3 spans 11 amino acids. The V gene's germline CDR1 is WSHSY and CDR2 SAAADI. The CDR3 DNA reads TGCGCCCTCCTAAGGGGCGCTGAAGCTTTCTTT. Amino acid sequence: CALLRGAEAFF.

This sequence joins TRBV2 and TRBJ1-4; D might be TRBD1 (6 bases). Germline V gene sequence: CDR1 SNHLY, CDR2 FYNNEI. This CDR3 region has 14 residues. The V and J ends lost 8 bases and 3 bases respectively, with 13 bases between them. This chain's CDR3 is CASWQGSSNEKLFF. DNA for the CDR3: TGTGCCAGCTGGCAGGGGTCGTCTAATGAAAAACTGTTTTTT.

This chain joins TRBV4-1 and TRBJ2-7; 9 bases map to TRBD2. The trim removed 3 bases at V and 0 bases at J, leaving 3 bases unmatched. The CDR3 sequence is 15 residues long. Germline V gene sequence: CDR1 MGHRA, CDR2 YSYEKL. Written as DNA, the CDR3 is TGCGCCAGCAGCCAGTCTAGCGGGGACTCCTACGAGCAGTACTTC. Translating it yields CASSQSSGDSYEQYF.

This clone has a single count. The chain recombines TRBV5-1 with TRBJ1-1, with TRBD1 matching over 8 bases. The V gene's germline CDR1 is SGHRS and CDR2 YFSETQ. The CDR3 extends over 16 amino acids. V gave up 4 bases and J gave up 0 bases; unmatched junction bases: 8. The CDR3 coding sequence is TGCGCCAGCAGCACCGGACAGGGCGGGTTGAACACTGAAGCTTTCTTT. It yields the protein CASSTGQGGLNTEAFF.

The sample holds one count of this clone. The chain couples TRBV9 to TRBJ1-5; no definite D call. This CDR3 has 15 residues. The V gene lost 3 bases and the J gene lost 0 bases, with 10 bases spanning the gap. Germline CDR1 SGDLS, CDR2 YYNGEE. DNA of the CDR3: TGTGCCAGCAGCGGTGACGGGTATAGCAATCAGCCCCAGCATTTT. This translates into CASSGDGYSNQPQHF.

V gene TRBV30 combines with J gene TRBJ2-7; 13 positions agree with TRBD2. The V gene's germline CDR1 is GTSNPN and CDR2 SVGIG (reference sequence). The CDR3 length is 15 residues. J gave up 6 bases and V 3 bases, and 8 bases lay outside the gene matches. CDR3 sequence (DNA): TGTGCCTGGAGCCGTAAGGGACTAGCGGGATCCGAGCAGTACTTC. It translates to CAWSRKGLAGSEQYF. Full variable domain (missing parts from reference TRBV30 and TRBJ2-7): SQTIHQWPATLVQPVGSPLSLECTVEGTSNPNLYWYRQAAGRGLQLLFYSVGIGQISSEVPQNLSASRPQDRQFILSSKKLLLSDSGFYLCAWSRKGLAGSEQYFGPGTRLTVT.

The chain combines TRBV6-5 with TRBJ1-4; a weak D match, TRBD1 (5 bases). Germline V lookup: CDR1 MNHEY, CDR2 SVGAGI. CDR3 size: 15 residues. Trimming stripped 7 bases from V and 7 bases from J, with 19 bases between. CDR3 nucleotides: TGTGCCAGCACACTACGCGGGGCATTCGGTGAAAAACTGTTTTTT. This sequence encodes CASTLRGAFGEKLFF.

Written as DNA, the CDR3 is TGTGCCAGCAGTCCTTGGACTGCCTCCTACGAGCAGTACTTC. Protein sequence: CASSPWTASYEQYF. The chain is built from TRBV27 and TRBJ2-7, with D possibly TRBD2 on 5 matching bases. The germline CDR1 and CDR2 sequences are MNHEY and SMNVEV (reference sequence). V shed 5 bases and J shed 0 bases, with 11 bases lying between them. CDR3 length: 14 amino acids.

The count of this clone is one. Distinct nucleotide sequences in the sample also encode this CDR3. The gene calls are TRBV30 and TRBJ1-5; D remains unclear. The CDR3 totals 13 residues. V lost 2 bases and J 4 bases, leaving 9 bases between the germline ends. Germline CDR1 reads GTSNPN; CDR2 reads SVGIG (reference sequence). Here the CDR3 reads CAWSLRGNQPQHF. As DNA, the CDR3 is TGTGCCTGGAGTCTACGGGGAAATCAGCCCCAGCATTTT. The full variable domain, with the rest looked up from reference TRBV30 and TRBJ1-5, is SQTIHQWPATLVQPVGSPLSLECTVEGTSNPNLYWYRQAAGRGLQLLFYSVGIGQISSEVPQNLSASRPQDRQFILSSKKLLLSDSGFYLCAWSLRGNQPQHFGDGTRLSIL.

This chain joins TRBV6-5 and TRBJ1-6, with 8 bases fitting TRBD1. This CDR3 is 16 amino acids long. Germline assignment: CDR1 MNHEY and CDR2 SVGAGI. The trim removed 2 bases at V and 4 bases at J, leaving 4 bases unmatched. The CDR3 region has the DNA TGTGCCAGCAGTTACACTCGGACAGGGTATAATTCACCCCTCCACTTT. It translates to CASSYTRTGYNSPLHF.

The J gene is TRBJ2-1, the V gene TRBV28; 10 bases line up with TRBD1. The CDR3 contains 14 residues. After removal of 5 bases from V and 4 bases from J, the junction contained 2 bases not matched to a gene. From germline, CDR1 is MDHEN and CDR2 SYDVKM. The CDR3 reads CASSGQGGYNEQFF. The CDR3 DNA reads TGTGCCAGCAGTGGACAGGGGGGGTACAATGAGCAGTTCTTC.

There are a few counts of this clone. At the DNA level, this CDR3 is encoded by other sequences in the same sample as well. The chain employs TRBV30 and TRBJ1-1; D is ambiguous. The germline V and J ends were trimmed by 0 bases and 1 base, with 6 bases remaining between them. The CDR3 covers 13 residues. The V gene's germline CDR1 is GTSNPN and CDR2 SVGIG (reference sequence). CDR3 region: CAWSVRENTEAFF. CDR3 in DNA: TGTGCCTGGAGTGTACGGGAGAACACTGAAGCTTTCTTT.